One TCR beta chain is described in this entry. Its matching antigen is unknown. Unique molecular identifiers featured in each of the TCR beta cDNA libraries. The source material, about 0.9 to 11 million T cells, gave rise to roughly 500,000 cDNA molecules. TCRdb ran MiXCR on the PCR reads and lists one entry per CDR3 protein. The sample shows some 370,000 distinct CDR3 sequences, approximately 38% of them seen only once. Germline loops: CDR1 MGHRA, CDR2 YSYEKL. The CDR3 has 15 residues. The V end was cut by 4 bases, the J end by 8 bases, with 20 bases between. The source of the sample is a study of post-analysis software for immune sequencing data. Regarding the study as a whole: Controls showed lower frequencies than patients for five TRBV segments, and TRBV5-6, TRBV5-1 and TRBV20-1 were among these. F-measure co-clustering was strong for batch-matched samples.

Sequencing used blood. The gene calls are TRBV4-1 and TRBJ1-1; possibly TRBD1 for D (5 bases). This sequence originates from a girl aged 5-17 years with multiple sclerosis. DNA for the CDR3: TGCGCCAGCAGCCCCCGGGGGTGGGGGACTTCCGAAGCTTTCTTT. It specifies CASSPRGWGTSEAFF.